The subject of this entry is one T cell receptor (beta chain). Authors' data handling: Estimates of nucleated cell counts were drawn from the amplification of reference gene primers. The assay was immunoSEQ multiplex PCR, and TCRdb's table has in-frame clones only and misses some. That table is the source of V, J and clone size, and D and trimming were worked out from the DNA. The sample records over 200,000 clones, 87% being singletons. The CDR3 contains 14 residues. Germline values: CDR1 KGHSH, CDR2 LQKENI. V was shortened by 5 bases and J by 5 bases, with 15 bases between the two germline ends. The data stem from a study of blood T cell repertoires in COVID-19. Overall study: Specimens from acute and convalescent COVID-19 originated in the United States, Italy and Spain. Nucleic acid was either cDNA or gDNA, and it came from T cells, B-cell-depleted T cells, or PBMCs.

Sequencing was done on a sample of peripheral blood. The chain recombines TRBV18 with TRBJ1-2; unclear D gene. The source of this sequence is a man in his forties with active or convalescent COVID-19. CDR3 region: CASSAGELGYGYTF. CDR3 coding DNA: TGTGCCAGCTCAGCAGGCGAACTCGGATATGGCTACACCTTC. Complete variable domain (other parts from reference TRBV18 and TRBJ1-2): NAGVMQNPRHLVRRRGQEARLRCSPMKGHSHVYWYRQLPEEGLKFMVYLQKENIIDESGMPKERFSAEFPKEGPSILRIQQVVRGDSAAYFCASSAGELGYGYTFGSGTRLTVV.